The T cell receptor beta chain described here comes from a study of blood T cell repertoires in COVID-19. The V end was cut by 7 bases, the J end by 2 bases, with 17 bases between. Germline lookup yields CDR1 SQVTM and CDR2 ANQGSEA. CDR3 size: 15 residues. Original processing notes: Estimated nucleated cell counts came from reference gene primer amplification. Assay: immunoSEQ multiplex PCR; the TCRdb copy retains only in-frame clones and omits some. V, J and clone size are taken as reported in that table, and D and trimming were inferred from the DNA itself. The table records hundreds of thousands of clones, approximately 90% of them present only once.

The TCR sequence derives from a man in his forties or fifties with COVID-19, enrolled during active disease. The chain has TRBV29-1 and TRBJ1-4, with a possible D match to TRBD1 (5 bases). The source material was peripheral blood. In DNA, the CDR3 is TGCAGCGCCCGTGGGGGGTTGGGGACTAATGAAAAACTGTTTTTT. It specifies CSARGGLGTNEKLFF.